This T cell receptor (beta chain) derives from a study of OX40 agonist ivuxolimab in advanced cancers. Across the whole study: A male proportion of just over 80% was recorded, with mean age approximately 60 years and range about 20 to 79.

Repertoires were generated with immunoSEQ multiplex PCR, while TCRdb's copy carries only in-frame clones and drops some. The profile shows 50,000 to 65,000 clones, approximately 75% of them singletons. V shed 1 base and J 5 bases; nucleotides not matched to a gene: 3. Germline CDR1 LNHNV, CDR2 YYDKDF (reference sequence). The CDR3 is made up of 15 amino acids. The gene calls are TRBV15 and TRBJ2-5; TRBD1 matches at 11 bases. This material consisted of CD4+ or CD8+ T cells sorted from blood, taken in a trial of the OX40 agonist ivuxolimab. The clonotype originates from an adult with an advanced solid tumor such as melanoma, head and neck, liver or kidney cancer. The CDR3 region has the DNA TGTGCCACCAGCAGAGGGACAGGGGGCTCGGAGACCCAGTACTTC. As protein: CATSRGTGGSETQYF. The full variable domain, in which reference TRBV15 and TRBJ2-5 provide the parts outside the CDR3, is DAMVIQNPRYQVTQFGKPVTLSCSQTLNHNVMYWYQQKSSQAPKLLFHYYDKDFNNEADTPDNFQSRRPNTSFCFLDIRSPGLGDTAMYLCATSRGTGGSETQYFGPGTRLLVL.